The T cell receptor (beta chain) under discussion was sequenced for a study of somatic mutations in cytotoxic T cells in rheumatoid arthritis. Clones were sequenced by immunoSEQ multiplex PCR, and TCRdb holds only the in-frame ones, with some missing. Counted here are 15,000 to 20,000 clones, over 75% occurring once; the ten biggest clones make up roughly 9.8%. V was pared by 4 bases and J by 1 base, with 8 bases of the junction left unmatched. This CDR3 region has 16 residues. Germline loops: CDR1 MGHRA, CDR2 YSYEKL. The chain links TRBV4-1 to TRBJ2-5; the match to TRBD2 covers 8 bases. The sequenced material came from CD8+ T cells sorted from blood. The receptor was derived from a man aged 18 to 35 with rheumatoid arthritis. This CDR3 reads CASSRLLAATQETQYF. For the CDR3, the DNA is TGCGCCAGCAGCCGGCTACTAGCGGCGACCCAAGAGACCCAGTACTTC.